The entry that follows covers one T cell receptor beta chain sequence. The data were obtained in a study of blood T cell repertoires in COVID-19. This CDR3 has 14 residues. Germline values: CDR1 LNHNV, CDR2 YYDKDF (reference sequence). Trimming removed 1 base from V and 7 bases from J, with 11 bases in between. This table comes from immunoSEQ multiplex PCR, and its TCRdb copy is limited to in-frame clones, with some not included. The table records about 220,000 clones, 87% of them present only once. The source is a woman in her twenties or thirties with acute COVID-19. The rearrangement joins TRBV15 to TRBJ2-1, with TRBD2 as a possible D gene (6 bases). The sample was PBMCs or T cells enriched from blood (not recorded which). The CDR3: CATSRGLGGNEQFF. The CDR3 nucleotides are TGTGCCACCAGCAGAGGGTTGGGGGGTAATGAGCAGTTCTTC.